Presented here are 2 T cell receptor beta chains from one specimen sequenced in a study of cytomegalovirus exposure and HLA in healthy donors. Primers included in the PCR were 60 Vbeta and 13 Jbeta primers. Here immunoSEQ multiplex PCR was the method, and the copy in TCRdb shows in-frame clones only, minus some. The top ten hold roughly 7.1% of the sample, which has more than 20,000 clones, about 78% seen once. What was sequenced was PBMCs. All receptors derive from a man between 60 and 75 years old in good health and CMV-seronegative.

The CDR3 nucleotides are TGCGCCAGCAGCCAAGAAGATCGCCAGGGAGGAAACACCATATATTTT. Translated, it gives CASSQEDRQGGNTIYF. This chain connects TRBV4-3 to TRBJ1-3; tentative D call: TRBD1 (5 bases). Deletions cut 0 bases from V and 4 bases from J, with 13 bases between. This CDR3 is 16 amino acids long. Germline CDR1 LGHNA, CDR2 YSLEER.

This clone occurred once. The chain joins TRBV7-2 to TRBJ2-1; the match to TRBD1 covers 8 bases. CDR1 SGHTA and CDR2 FQGNSA come from the germline V gene. J lost 8 bases, V lost 5 bases, and 8 bases had no gene match. The CDR3 is 14 amino acids. This chain's CDR3 is CASSHRQGWYEQFF. The CDR3 DNA sequence: TGTGCCAGCAGCCACCGACAGGGGTGGTATGAGCAGTTCTTC.